This entry lists 7 T cell receptor beta chains sequenced from one sample in a study of blood T cell repertoires in COVID-19. Sequencing used immunoSEQ multiplex PCR; TCRdb keeps in-frame clones, though not all of them. The sample yields more than 150,000 clones, roughly nine tenths seen once. The sequenced sample was peripheral blood. These receptors were taken from a woman aged 70-85 years with acute or convalescent COVID-19.

For this clone: The sample has other DNA sequences that encode this CDR3 too. The chain combines TRBV4-3 with TRBJ1-4, with D perhaps TRBD1 (6 bases). CDR1 is LGHNA and CDR2 is YSLEER in the germline V gene. The V end lost 0 bases, the J end lost 8 bases, and 7 bases lay between the germline ends. CDR3 size: 13 residues. The chain's CDR3 is CASSQDRGEKLFF. The CDR3 DNA is TGCGCCAGCAGCCAAGATAGGGGGGAAAAACTGTTTTTT.

The V gene is TRBV20-1, the J gene TRBJ2-1; D might be TRBD1 (6 bases). This CDR3 is 15 amino acids long. The germline V and J ends were trimmed by 3 bases and 1 base, with 13 bases remaining between them. Per germline, CDR1 DFQATT and CDR2 SNEGSKA (reference sequence). In DNA, the CDR3 is TGCAGTGCTAGTCGGCAGGGGCTGTCCTACAATGAGCAGTTCTTC. Its protein is CSASRQGLSYNEQFF.

This chain joins TRBV4-1 and TRBJ2-2; 12 positions match TRBD2. V dropped 5 bases and J dropped 6; count of bases not matched to a gene: 10. The CDR3 is 17 residues long. CDR1 is MGHRA and CDR2 is YSYEKL in the germline V gene. CDR3 in amino acids: CASSSTSSGRASGELFF. The CDR3 region has the DNA TGCGCCAGCAGCTCGACCTCTAGCGGGAGGGCCTCCGGGGAGCTGTTTTTT.

The chain is built from TRBV3-1 (or the pseudogene TRBV3-2) and TRBJ2-2; 9 nucleotides line up with TRBD1. V trimming: 0 bases; J trimming: 7 bases; junction bases outside the gene matches: 12. The V gene's germline CDR1 is LGHDT and CDR2 YNNKEL (reference sequence). The CDR3 is 18 amino acids. The CDR3 spells CASSQEHGLDRGIGELFF. The CDR3 DNA is TGTGCCAGCAGCCAAGAACACGGCTTGGACAGGGGCATCGGGGAGCTGTTTTTT.

On this clone: Additional DNA sequences in this sample encode the identical CDR3. V and J are TRBV5-1 and TRBJ2-7; tentatively, D is TRBD1 (6 bases). V lost 1 base, J lost 1 base, and 9 bases lay in between. CDR1 is SGHRS and CDR2 is YFSETQ in the germline V gene. There are 14 residues in the CDR3. CDR3 protein: CASSLTGQSYEQYF. In nucleotides, the CDR3 is TGCGCCAGCAGCTTGACAGGGCAATCCTACGAGCAGTACTTC.

The V gene is TRBV7-2, the J gene TRBJ1-1; D ambiguous. Looked up from germline, CDR1 is SGHTA and CDR2 is FQGNSA. Between the trimmed V and J ends, which lost 5 bases and 3 bases, there was a span of 10 bases. The CDR3 has 13 amino acids. The CDR3 loop is CASSTRLDTEAFF. The CDR3 DNA is TGTGCCAGCAGCACACGATTGGACACTGAAGCTTTCTTT.

This chain uses TRBV5-1 with TRBJ1-1; D is perhaps TRBD1 (6 bases). The CDR3 contains 15 residues. CDR1 is SGHRS and CDR2 is YFSETQ in the germline V gene. V gave up 3 bases and J gave up 1 base, with 13 bases separating them. CDR3 nucleotides: TGCGCCAGCAGCTCCCGACAGGTGAAGAACACTGAAGCTTTCTTT. It codes for CASSSRQVKNTEAFF.